This passage covers 21 T cell receptor beta chains from one sample sequenced in a study of blood T cells in healthy people across ages. Together with a sample-barcoded 5' primer, a J-beta primer mix was included in a second PCR lasting about 6 to 11 cycles. TCRdb reprocessed the 5' RACE reads via MiXCR and lists one record per CDR3 protein. This sample carries around 1,000,000 distinct CDR3 sequences, approximately 25% of them seen once, and the ten largest clones take 0.65% to 0.95%. The sample was also reused in another study, on T cells of mothers and their children.

Input material: blood. These receptors were taken from a girl aged 2 to 10 in good health.

The chain couples TRBV6-5 to TRBJ1-3; D perhaps matches TRBD1 (6 bases). Germline CDR1 MNHEY, CDR2 SVGAGI. V was shortened by 5 bases and J by 0 bases, with 11 bases between the two germline ends. The CDR3 length is 15 residues. The CDR3 region is CASSRQASSGNTIYF. The DNA for the CDR3 is TGTGCCAGCAGTCGACAGGCGAGCTCTGGAAACACCATATATTTT.

This CDR3 reads CSVDVNPAGAEMETQYF. CDR3 DNA sequence: TGCAGCGTTGATGTCAATCCAGCGGGAGCTGAAATGGAGACCCAGTACTTC. This rearrangement joins TRBV29-1 to TRBJ2-5, with 8 bases that match TRBD2. The CDR3 runs to 17 residues. The V gene's germline CDR1 is SQVTM and CDR2 ANQGSEA. The J segment lost 5 bases and the V segment lost 3 bases, leaving 17 bases of the junction unmatched.

This clonotype was counted between two and nine times. The V call is TRBV5-6, the J call TRBJ1-2; D is unresolved. The germline V gene encodes CDR1 SGHDT and CDR2 YYEEEE. The CDR3 is made up of 14 amino acids. V lost 4 bases to trimming and J lost 0 bases, with 10 bases between them. The CDR3 sequence: CASSQSSANYGYTF. The CDR3 DNA reads as TGTGCCAGCAGCCAGTCTTCAGCTAACTATGGCTACACCTTC.

The J gene is TRBJ1-2, the V gene TRBV7-8; tentatively, D is TRBD1 (6 bases). Germline assignment: CDR1 SGHVS and CDR2 FQNEAQ. The V gene lost 5 bases and the J gene lost 0 bases, with 28 bases spanning the gap. CDR3 length: 20 amino acids. The CDR3 DNA follows: TGTGCCAGCAGCCCCTATAAATTGCCCGGACAGTCGAATACTAACTATGGCTACACCTTC. Amino acid sequence: CASSPYKLPGQSNTNYGYTF.

This clonotype appeared a few times. This CDR3 is CAISESGDWNQPQHF. The CDR3 DNA follows: TGTGCCATCAGTGAGTCAGGGGATTGGAATCAGCCCCAGCATTTT. The chain combines TRBV10-3 with TRBJ1-5; D perhaps matches TRBD1 (5 bases). Trimming cost V 0 bases and J 4 bases, with 10 bases left between them. Germline CDR1 and CDR2: ENHRY and SYGVKD. This CDR3 spans 15 amino acids.

This rearrangement joins TRBV4-3 to TRBJ2-7; perhaps TRBD1 as D (6 bases). The germline gives CDR1 LGHNA, CDR2 YSLEER. V was trimmed by 2 bases and J by 3 bases, leaving 8 bases between them. This CDR3 spans 13 amino acids. This chain's CDR3 is CASSQTRGYEQYF. CDR3 sequence (DNA): TGCGCCAGCAGCCAAACCAGGGGCTACGAGCAGTACTTC.

This clonotype was counted at least ten times. The chain combines TRBV11-2 with TRBJ2-1, with TRBD1 as a possible D gene (6 bases). This CDR3 contains 13 residues. V was pared by 6 bases and J by 4 bases, with 10 bases between. CDR1 and CDR2 from the germline V gene are SGHAT and FQNNGV. The CDR3 DNA reads as TGTGCCAGCAGTTCTGGACAGTACAATGAGCAGTTCTTC. Its protein product is CASSSGQYNEQFF.

The rearrangement links TRBV10-3 to TRBJ2-2; D may be TRBD1 or TRBD2 (7 bases each). The CDR3 is made up of 14 amino acids. Germline CDR1 ENHRY, CDR2 SYGVKD. V shed 2 bases and J shed 5 bases, with 9 bases lying between them. The CDR3 here is CAISEQGGTGELFF. The DNA of the CDR3 is TGTGCCATCAGTGAGCAGGGGGGGACCGGGGAGCTGTTTTTT.

This clonotype has more than one count but fewer than ten. The J gene is TRBJ1-4, the V gene TRBV20-1, with a possible D match to TRBD1 (5 bases). V lost 0 bases, J lost 7 bases, and 15 bases lay in between. This CDR3 is 15 amino acids long. Germline lookup yields CDR1 DFQATT and CDR2 SNEGSKA (reference sequence). Here the CDR3 DNA reads TGCAGTGCTAGAGATTCGCGGGGCTTAGGTGAAAAACTGTTTTTT. Translation: CSARDSRGLGEKLFF.

This chain connects TRBV10-3 to TRBJ2-7, with D perhaps matching TRBD1 (6 bases). V was clipped by 11 bases and J by 5 bases, with 16 bases between them. The CDR3 loop spans 12 amino acids. The germline CDR1 and CDR2 sequences are ENHRY and SYGVKD. This chain's CDR3 is CASGDILHEQYF. The CDR3 DNA sequence: TGTGCCTCAGGGGACATTCTCCACGAGCAGTACTTC.

This clonotype was counted ten times or more. This chain joins TRBV3-1 and TRBJ2-7; D ambiguous. The germline V and J ends were trimmed by 1 base and 6 bases, with 4 bases remaining between them. CDR1 LGHDT and CDR2 YNNKEL come from the germline V gene (reference sequence). This CDR3 comprises 11 residues. The CDR3 coding sequence is TGTGCCAGCAGCCAAGGGGTCGAGCAGTACTTC. Translated: CASSQGVEQYF.

V is TRBV11-2 and J is TRBJ2-5; 7 bases are a match to TRBD1. CDR1 and CDR2 from the germline V gene are SGHAT and FQNNGV. This CDR3 has 15 amino acids. Germline trimming cut 3 bases from V and 1 base from J; bases unmatched to any gene: 5. In DNA, the CDR3 is TGTGCCAGCAGCTTTACTGACAGGGCCCAAGAGACCCAGTACTTC. Protein sequence: CASSFTDRAQETQYF.

This clonotype showed up just a few times. This chain joins TRBV2 and TRBJ1-4; D possibly corresponds to TRBD1 (6 bases). Germline lookup yields CDR1 SNHLY and CDR2 FYNNEI. The CDR3 runs to 13 residues. The CDR3 sequence: CAGQGLTNEKLFF. In DNA form, the CDR3 reads TGTGCGGGTCAGGGGCTAACTAATGAAAAACTGTTTTTT.

The table lists this clonotype with a few counts. The rearrangement joins TRBV6-4 to TRBJ2-7, with 10 bases lining up with TRBD1. V was clipped by 4 bases and J by 4 bases; unmatched bases: 7. The CDR3 loop spans 15 amino acids. Per germline, CDR1 MRHNA and CDR2 SNTAGT. CDR3 region: CASSAYPGQGYEQYF. The DNA for the CDR3 is TGTGCCAGCAGTGCCTACCCGGGACAGGGGTACGAGCAGTACTTC.

The genes are TRBV6-5 and TRBJ2-2; D not resolved. Germline CDR1 MNHEY, CDR2 SVGAGI. The CDR3 covers 13 residues. V was clipped by 2 bases and J by 7 bases, with 8 bases between them. The CDR3 bases are TGTGCCAGCAGTTACCAAGTAGACGGGGAGCTGTTTTTT. The encoded protein is CASSYQVDGELFF.

This clonotype was counted between two and nine times. The chain couples TRBV2 to TRBJ2-5; D might be TRBD1 (5 bases). Trimming shortened V by 5 bases and J by 1 base, and 17 bases separated the two germline ends. The CDR3 covers 16 residues. Germline-derived CDR1 and CDR2 are SNHLY and FYNNEI. DNA for the CDR3: TGTGCCAGCAGTCCCGGGCTTCGACAGACCCAAGAGACCCAGTACTTC. This translates into CASSPGLRQTQETQYF.

The genes are TRBV12-3 or TRBV12-4 and TRBJ1-2; TRBD1 agrees at 8 bases. This CDR3 is 15 amino acids long. Trimming cost V 3 bases and J 4 bases; bases outside gene matches: 7. CDR3 sequence reads: CASSFQQGEGYGYTF. In nucleotides, the CDR3 is TGTGCCAGCAGTTTTCAACAGGGGGAGGGCTATGGCTACACCTTC.

The CDR3, as DNA: TGCAGCGGTGCGGGGGCGAGGATGGACACTGAAGCTTTCTTT. Translating gives CSGAGARMDTEAFF. The chain joins TRBV29-1 to TRBJ1-1; D possibly corresponds to TRBD1 (6 bases). The CDR3 loop spans 14 amino acids. Germline assignment: CDR1 SQVTM and CDR2 ANQGSEA. V was shortened by 7 bases and J by 3 bases, with 18 bases between the two germline ends.

This clonotype showed up just a few times. J is TRBJ2-5 and V is TRBV28; D might be TRBD1 (6 bases). Germline V gene sequence: CDR1 MDHEN, CDR2 SYDVKM. The V and J ends lost 4 bases and 2 bases respectively, with 17 bases between them. CDR3 length: 16 amino acids. CDR3 DNA sequence: TGTGCCAGCAGTTCCCCCCAAGGTAGGGGGCAAGAGACCCAGTACTTC. As protein: CASSSPQGRGQETQYF. The whole variable domain, filled in from reference TRBV28 and TRBJ2-5, reads DVKVTQSSRYLVKRTGEKVFLECVQDMDHENMFWYRQDPGLGLRLIYFSYDVKMKEKGDIPEGYSVSREKKERFSLILESASTNQTSMYLCASSSPQGRGQETQYFGPGTRLLVL.

The rearrangement uses TRBV5-1 and TRBJ2-1, with a weak D call TRBD1 (6 bases). TRBJ2-7 matches the DNA end more closely, so the J call is doubtful. This CDR3 is built from 14 residues. Germline CDR1 reads SGHRS; CDR2 reads YFSETQ. DNA of the CDR3: TGCGCCAGCAGCCCTCGACAGGAGGCCTACGAGCAGTACTTC. Translated, it gives CASSPRQEAYEQYF.

This clonotype appeared a few times. The chain recombines TRBV6-1 with TRBJ2-4; D is unclear. Germline V lookup: CDR1 MNHNS, CDR2 SASEGT. The CDR3 is 16 amino acids. V lost 9 bases to trimming and J lost 5 bases, with 23 bases between them. The chain's CDR3 is CASSTVPMEWQNIQYF. CDR3 DNA: TGTGCCAGTAGTACAGTCCCCATGGAATGGCAAAACATTCAGTACTTC.